The 20 T cell receptor beta chains in this list originate from one sample, sequenced in a study of blood T cells in healthy people across ages. The authors ran a second PCR of about 6 to 11 cycles using a sample-barcoded 5' primer and a J-beta primer mix. TCRdb ran MiXCR on the 5' RACE reads and lists one entry per CDR3 protein. The repertoire holds 1.4 million or so distinct CDR3 sequences, with about 45% as singletons. The sequencing sample was made of blood. The receptor set was obtained from a woman under 30 in good health.

The chain is built from TRBV20-1 and TRBJ2-5, with 16 bases aligning to TRBD2. Germline V gene lookup returns CDR1 DFQATT and CDR2 SNEGSKA (reference sequence). The CDR3 has 15 amino acids. CDR3 loop: CSAGTSGGAGETQYF. CDR3 sequence (DNA): TGCAGCGCCGGGACTAGCGGGGGGGCCGGAGAGACCCAGTACTTC.

The chain couples TRBV29-1 to TRBJ2-3; maybe TRBD2 (5 bases). Between the trimmed V and J ends, which lost 2 bases and 4 bases, there was a span of 13 bases. This CDR3 is built from 14 residues. Germline CDR1 reads SQVTM; CDR2 reads ANQGSEA. CDR3 sequence reads: CSVETASLADTQYF. The DNA of the CDR3 is TGCAGCGTTGAAACAGCCTCACTAGCAGATACGCAGTATTTT.

The V gene is TRBV4-1, the J gene TRBJ1-5, with TRBD1 as a possible D gene (6 bases). V was shortened by 5 bases and J by 6 bases, with 14 bases between the two germline ends. The CDR3 has 14 residues. The V gene's germline CDR1 is MGHRA and CDR2 YSYEKL. The CDR3: CASSKSGAGQPQHF. CDR3 DNA sequence: TGCGCCAGCAGCAAATCAGGGGCCGGTCAGCCCCAGCATTTT.

The CDR3 here is CSASATGTYYGYTF. The DNA for the CDR3 is TGCAGTGCTAGTGCGACGGGGACGTACTATGGCTACACCTTC. The chain employs TRBV20-1 and TRBJ1-2; a weak D match, TRBD1 (5 bases). CDR1 is DFQATT and CDR2 is SNEGSKA in the germline V gene (reference sequence). The CDR3 contains 14 residues. Trimming shortened V by 3 bases and J by 3 bases, and 14 bases separated the two germline ends.

V gene TRBV12-5 combines with J gene TRBJ2-3, with 9 bases matching TRBD1. This CDR3 spans 16 amino acids. CDR1 is LGHNT, CDR2 FRNRAP, per germline. V was clipped by 5 bases and J by 3 bases; unmatched bases: 9. CDR3 loop: CASGALQGAWTDTQYF. CDR3 nucleotides: TGTGCTAGTGGTGCCCTACAGGGGGCTTGGACAGATACGCAGTATTTT. Complete variable domain (other parts from reference TRBV12-5 and TRBJ2-3): DARVTQTPRHKVTEMGQEVTMRCQPILGHNTVFWYRQTMMQGLELLAYFRNRAPLDDSGMPKDRFSAEMPDATLATLKIQPSEPRDSAVYFCASGALQGAWTDTQYFGPGTRLTVL.

V is TRBV3-1 and J is TRBJ2-4, with D possibly being TRBD1 or TRBD2 (5 bases each). The J call is uncertain, as TRBJ2-7 better fits the DNA end. Looked up from germline, CDR1 is LGHDT and CDR2 is YNNKEL (reference sequence). The CDR3 is 15 residues long. In nucleotides, the CDR3 is TGTGCCAGCAGCCAACGATGGGACGGTTCCTACGAGCAGTACTTC. Translation: CASSQRWDGSYEQYF.

As to this clonotype: A much larger clone is a single base away; this may be a read error. The chain uses TRBV20-1 and TRBJ2-1; D gene unclear. V shed 0 bases and J shed 6 bases, with 18 bases lying between them. Looked up from germline, CDR1 is DFQATT and CDR2 is SNEGSKA (reference sequence). The CDR3 runs to 16 residues. The CDR3 reads CSARDLGHGLGNEQFF. The CDR3 coding sequence is TGCAGTGCTAGAGATCTCGGGCATGGGTTGGGCAATGAGCAGTTCTTC.

V is TRBV20-1 and J is TRBJ1-2; no clear D gene. The CDR3 has 16 residues. Trimming cost V 1 base and J 7 bases, with 22 bases left between them. Germline V gene data show CDR1 as DFQATT and CDR2 as SNEGSKA (reference sequence). CDR3 sequence: CSARADNLGIGSGYTF. The CDR3, as DNA: TGCAGTGCTAGAGCCGATAATCTGGGGATAGGGAGTGGCTACACCTTC.

The chain is built from TRBV25-1 and TRBJ2-7, with D tentatively TRBD2 (6 bases). Germline values: CDR1 MGHDK, CDR2 SYGVNS. Trimming shortened V by 3 bases and J by 4 bases, and 13 bases separated the two germline ends. There are 14 residues in the CDR3. CDR3 DNA: TGTGCCAGCAGTGACGCGGGAAACGTGTACGAGCAGTACTTC. As protein: CASSDAGNVYEQYF.

This clonotype showed up just a few times. This chain links TRBV29-1 with TRBJ2-3; no clear D. The germline gives CDR1 SQVTM, CDR2 ANQGSEA. CDR3 length: 13 residues. The V and J ends lost 3 bases and 0 bases respectively, with 7 bases between them. CDR3 sequence (DNA): TGCAGCGTTGATCCCCCAAGCACAGATACGCAGTATTTT. As protein: CSVDPPSTDTQYF.

In the case of this clonotype: A junction end diverges from the germline sequence, so it may reflect a read error. The chain couples TRBV4-3 to TRBJ2-7; D not resolved. The CDR3 is 14 residues long. Germline values: CDR1 LGHNA, CDR2 YSLEER. Here the CDR3 DNA reads TGCACCAGCAGCCAAGATTTTGGGGACTACGAGCAGTACTTC. It translates to CTSSQDFGDYEQYF.

This clonotype turned up a few times. The chain employs TRBV6-2 or TRBV6-3 and TRBJ1-2; D ambiguous. V was cut by 6 bases and J by 9 bases, with 14 bases left in between. The CDR3 extends over 12 amino acids. CDR1 MNHEY and CDR2 SVGEGT come from the germline V gene. CDR3 protein: CASRPPSGSYTF. CDR3 coding DNA: TGTGCCAGCAGACCCCCCTCCGGTAGCTACACCTTC.

This clonotype was found a few times. This chain links TRBV10-3 with TRBJ1-1; 8 bases map to TRBD1. CDR1 ENHRY and CDR2 SYGVKD come from the germline V gene. V gave up 6 bases and J gave up 2 bases; unmatched junction bases: 5. This CDR3 has 14 amino acids. As DNA, the CDR3 is TGTGCCATCAGCGGGCAGGGGGCTAACACTGAAGCTTTCTTT. Protein: CAISGQGANTEAFF.

Only a few counts were recorded for this clonotype. This chain uses TRBV20-1 with TRBJ2-4; TRBD1 might be the D (6 bases). V was clipped by 0 bases and J by 7 bases, with 7 bases between them. The length of the CDR3 is 12 residues. Germline V CDR1 and CDR2: DFQATT, SNEGSKA (reference sequence). The CDR3 loop is CSARDQGNIQYF. The CDR3 nucleotides read TGCAGTGCTAGAGATCAGGGGAACATTCAGTACTTC.

The gene calls are TRBV12-3 or TRBV12-4 and TRBJ2-5; 10 bases fit TRBD2. J lost 3 bases, V lost 5 bases, and 6 bases had no gene match. The CDR3 has 15 amino acids. CDR3 amino acids: CASSETSGFEETQYF. CDR3 in DNA: TGTGCCAGCAGTGAGACTAGCGGGTTTGAAGAGACCCAGTACTTC.

The chain employs TRBV20-1 and TRBJ1-1, with D uncertain. The CDR3 consists of 13 residues. The germline CDR1 and CDR2 sequences are DFQATT and SNEGSKA (reference sequence). V lost 5 bases to trimming and J lost 1 base, with 11 bases between them. CDR3: CSAEGESNTEAFF. As DNA, the CDR3 is TGCAGTGCTGAGGGAGAATCGAACACTGAAGCTTTCTTT.

This chain links TRBV28 with TRBJ2-1; no clear D gene. The CDR3 runs to 12 residues. The germline V gene has CDR1 MDHEN and CDR2 SYDVKM. V lost 8 bases to trimming and J lost 7 bases, with 12 bases between them. In DNA form, the CDR3 reads TGTGCCAGCTGGGCGCGTCTGAATGAGCAGTTCTTC. Translating it yields CASWARLNEQFF.

Note on this clonotype: A junction boundary mismatches the germline segment, possibly from a read error. This rearrangement joins TRBV15 to TRBJ2-1; D might be TRBD1 or TRBD2, each matching 6 bases. The CDR3 is made up of 15 amino acids. Germline CDR1 and CDR2: LNHNV and YYDKDF (reference sequence). CDR3 loop: CATSRRGLSYNEQFF. The CDR3, as DNA: TGTGCTACCAGCCGCAGGGGACTCTCCTACAATGAGCAGTTCTTC.

The rearrangement links TRBV7-2 to TRBJ1-2; 7 nucleotides align to TRBD1. V trimming: 5 bases; J trimming: 4 bases; junction bases outside the gene matches: 10. The CDR3 contains 15 residues. CDR1 is SGHTA and CDR2 is FQGNSA in the germline V gene. CDR3: CASSPSWTGAYGYTF. CDR3 nucleotide sequence: TGTGCCAGCAGCCCATCCTGGACAGGAGCCTATGGCTACACCTTC.

This chain joins TRBV6-2 or TRBV6-3 and TRBJ1-1; 8 bases are a match to TRBD1. V gave up 0 bases and J gave up 7 bases; unmatched junction bases: 7. There are 15 residues in the CDR3. Germline loops: CDR1 MNHEY, CDR2 SVGEGT. The DNA for the CDR3 is TGTGCCAGCAGTTACTCTGGGGACAGGTCAGTTGAAGCTTTCTTT. Translation: CASSYSGDRSVEAFF.